This TCR beta chain was sequenced in a study of T-cell memory formation after mild COVID-19. Comment on this clonotype: What it binds is not known.

Constant-segment primers served in 5'RACE that generated TCR alpha and TCR beta cDNA libraries bearing sample barcodes and UMIs. One entry per CDR3 protein results from TCRdb running MiXCR on the 5' RACE reads. This table has about 560,000 distinct CDR3 sequences, roughly 18% appearing once. Regarding the study as a whole: The study detected some responding clones in pre-infection memory, suggesting cross-reactive memory joined.

The CDR3 extends over 16 amino acids. Germline CDR1 MGHRA, CDR2 YSYEKL. V was clipped by 2 bases and J by 7 bases, with 17 bases between them. Sequenced: PBMCs or a T cell subset sorted from them (not recorded which). This receptor was identified in an adult woman who had mild COVID-19 (a few samples of this study predate the infection). Cell type and time point are not known. The genes are TRBV4-1 and TRBJ2-2; no firm D call. CDR3 protein: CASSQTAGPLGGELFF. CDR3 in DNA: TGCGCCAGCAGCCAAACTGCCGGGCCCCTCGGCGGGGAGCTGTTTTTT.